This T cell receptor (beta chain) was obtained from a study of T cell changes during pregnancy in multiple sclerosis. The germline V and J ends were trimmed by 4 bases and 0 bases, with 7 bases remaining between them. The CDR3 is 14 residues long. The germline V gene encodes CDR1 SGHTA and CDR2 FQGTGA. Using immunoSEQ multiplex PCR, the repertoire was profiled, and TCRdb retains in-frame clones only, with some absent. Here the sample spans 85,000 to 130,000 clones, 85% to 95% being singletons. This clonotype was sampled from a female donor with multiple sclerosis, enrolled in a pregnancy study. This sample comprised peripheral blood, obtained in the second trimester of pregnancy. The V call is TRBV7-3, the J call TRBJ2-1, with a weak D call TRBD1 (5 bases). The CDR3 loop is CASSSDSSYNEQFF. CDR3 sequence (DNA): TGTGCCAGCAGCTCCGACAGCTCCTACAATGAGCAGTTCTTC.